These T cell receptor beta chains were read from a single sample in a study of shared clonotypes between healthy human individuals. Assay used: immunoSEQ multiplex PCR; TCRdb lists only in-frame clones, some missing. Of 2 million to 2.5 million clones in the sample, around 95% were seen once. The sample consisted of naive CD4+ T cells sorted from blood. Source of these receptors: a man between 18 and 35 years old in good health. Both conserved end residues are part of each CDR3. Each record gives: J gene, clone size, D gene, V gene, CDR3 protein, CDR3 DNA. A D gene is named only where the DNA matches it firmly. Clone size is given for some rows only: seen once, a few or many times, or a class if the clone is expanded.

J: TRBJ2-3; size: -; D: -; V: TRBV7-2; CDR3: CASSLQGPGDTDTQYF; DNA: TGTGCCAGCAGCTTACAGGGACCAGGGGACACAGATACGCAGTATTTT
J: TRBJ1-6; size: -; D: -; V: TRBV27; CDR3: CASSRDGSSYNSPLHF; DNA: TGTGCCAGCAGTAGGGACGGTAGCTCCTATAATTCACCCCTCCACTTT
J: TRBJ2-7; size: -; D: -; V: TRBV4-1; CDR3: CASSPDALAKQYF; DNA: TGCGCCAGCAGCCCCGACGCATTGGCAAAGCAGTACTTC
J: TRBJ1-2; size: -; D: -; V: TRBV1; CDR3: CTSSQGTRPRDKGNGYTF; DNA: TGCACCAGCAGCCAAGGAACCCGACCCCGGGACAAAGGAAATGGCTACACCTTC
J: TRBJ2-1; size: -; D: -; V: TRBV11-2; CDR3: CASSLDLYNEQFF; DNA: TGTGCCAGCAGCTTAGATCTTTACAATGAGCAGTTCTTC
J: TRBJ2-1; size: -; D: TRBD2; V: TRBV7-2; CDR3: CASSLLADEQFF; DNA: TGTGCCAGCAGCTTGCTAGCGGATGAGCAGTTCTTC
J: TRBJ2-3; size: -; D: TRBD2; V: TRBV5-1; CDR3: CASSLAGATDTQYF; DNA: TGCGCCAGCAGCCTAGCGGGAGCTACAGATACGCAGTATTTT
J: TRBJ1-5; size: -; D: -; V: TRBV7-9; CDR3: CASSLGGPSGQPQHF; DNA: TGTGCCAGCAGCTTAGGCGGTCCTTCGGGTCAGCCCCAGCATTTT
J: TRBJ2-7; size: -; D: -; V: TRBV4-3; CDR3: CASSHSISISEQYF; DNA: TGCGCCAGCAGCCATTCGATAAGTATAAGCGAGCAGTACTTC
J: TRBJ1-5; size: -; D: -; V: TRBV6-1; CDR3: CASSFYRLTQPQHF; DNA: TGTGCCAGCAGTTTCTACAGGTTAACTCAGCCCCAGCATTTT
J: TRBJ1-5; size: -; D: -; V: TRBV30; CDR3: CAWSAGVSNQPQHF; DNA: TGTGCCTGGAGTGCGGGGGTTAGCAATCAGCCCCAGCATTTT
J: TRBJ2-7; size: -; D: TRBD1; V: TRBV27; CDR3: CASSPGWGQSYEQYF; DNA: TGTGCCAGCAGCCCAGGGTGGGGACAGTCCTACGAGCAGTACTTC
J: TRBJ1-4; size: -; D: -; V: TRBV5-1; CDR3: CASSLCAGEKLFF; DNA: TGCGCCAGCAGCTTGTGTGCCGGGGAAAAACTGTTTTTT
J: TRBJ1-2; size: few; D: TRBD1; V: TRBV30; CDR3: CAWSGPGQGRSGYTF; DNA: TGTGCCTGGAGCGGACCAGGACAGGGGAGATCTGGCTACACCTTC
J: TRBJ2-3; size: -; D: -; V: TRBV19; CDR3: CASTNRAGETDTQYF; DNA: TGTGCCAGTACGAATAGGGCAGGGGAGACAGATACGCAGTATTTT
J: TRBJ2-1; size: -; D: TRBD2; V: TRBV5-4; CDR3: CAITARGGNEQFF; DNA: TGTGCCATTACCGCCCGGGGGGGGAATGAGCAGTTCTTC
J: TRBJ2-5; size: -; D: -; V: TRBV10-3; CDR3: CAIRGRGAAETQYF; DNA: TGTGCCATCAGGGGAAGGGGGGCCGCGGAGACCCAGTACTTC
J: TRBJ2-5; size: -; D: TRBD2; V: TRBV4-1; CDR3: CASSSGTSGGQETQYF; DNA: TGCGCCAGCAGCTCCGGGACTAGCGGGGGACAAGAGACCCAGTACTTC
J: TRBJ1-1; size: -; D: -; V: TRBV30; CDR3: CAWSPRANTEAFF; DNA: TGTGCCTGGTCCCCCAGGGCGAACACTGAAGCTTTCTTT
J: TRBJ1-2; size: -; D: -; V: TRBV30; CDR3: CAWRILHGYTF; DNA: TGTGCCTGGAGGATCCTCCATGGCTACACCTTC
J: TRBJ2-1; size: -; D: TRBD2; V: TRBV14; CDR3: CASSHGLAGYNEQFF; DNA: TGTGCCAGCAGCCATGGACTAGCGGGGTACAATGAGCAGTTCTTC
J: TRBJ2-1; size: -; D: -; V: TRBV10-3; CDR3: CAISEGGQLSYNEQFF; DNA: TGTGCCATCAGTGAGGGCGGTCAGCTTTCCTACAATGAGCAGTTCTTC
J: TRBJ2-1; size: -; D: -; V: TRBV5-1; CDR3: CASSLGQGIYEQFF; DNA: TGCGCCAGCAGCTTAGGGCAGGGTATCTATGAGCAGTTCTTC
J: TRBJ1-6; size: -; D: -; V: TRBV2; CDR3: CASSEALPYNSPLHF; DNA: TGTGCCAGCAGTGAAGCGCTCCCCTATAATTCACCCCTCCACTTT
J: TRBJ2-7; size: -; D: TRBD2; V: TRBV13; CDR3: CASSLAGLASYEQYF; DNA: TGTGCCAGCAGCTTAGCCGGACTAGCTTCCTACGAGCAGTACTTC
J: TRBJ2-3; size: -; D: -; V: TRBV5-1; CDR3: CASSLAAGRTDTQYF; DNA: TGCGCCAGCAGCTTGGCCGCAGGGAGGACAGATACGCAGTATTTT
J: TRBJ2-3; size: -; D: TRBD1; V: TRBV5-6; CDR3: CASSSGTGGTDTQYF; DNA: TGTGCCAGCAGCTCTGGGACAGGGGGCACAGATACGCAGTATTTT
J: TRBJ2-7; size: -; D: TRBD1; V: TRBV19; CDR3: CASSMWTGGEQYF; DNA: TGTGCCAGTAGTATGTGGACAGGGGGCGAGCAGTACTTC
J: TRBJ2-1; size: -; D: TRBD2; V: TRBV5-4; CDR3: CASSYGLAGSYNEQFF; DNA: TGTGCCAGCAGCTACGGACTAGCGGGATCCTACAATGAGCAGTTCTTC
J: TRBJ2-1; size: -; D: -; V: TRBV28; CDR3: CASCGSTGVYNEQFF; DNA: TGTGCCAGCTGCGGATCTACGGGTGTATACAATGAGCAGTTCTTC
J: TRBJ1-6; size: -; D: -; V: TRBV9; CDR3: CASSVGPINSPLHF; DNA: TGTGCCAGCAGCGTAGGGCCGATTAATTCACCCCTCCACTTT
J: TRBJ2-4; size: -; D: -; V: TRBV6-5; CDR3: CASKGGTVAKNIQYF; DNA: TGTGCCAGCAAAGGAGGAACAGTAGCCAAAAACATTCAGTACTTC
J: TRBJ2-3; size: -; D: -; V: TRBV2; CDR3: CASSASTDTQYF; DNA: TGTGCCAGCAGTGCGAGCACAGATACGCAGTATTTT
J: TRBJ2-3; size: -; D: TRBD2; V: TRBV7-2; CDR3: CASSFVLAGRLDTQYF; DNA: TGTGCCAGCAGCTTTGTACTAGCGGGAAGGTTAGATACGCAGTATTTT
J: TRBJ1-1; size: once; D: -; V: TRBV7-8; CDR3: CASSLSGVGINTEAFF; DNA: TGTGCCAGCAGCTTATCGGGGGTCGGCATTAACACTGAAGCTTTCTTT
J: TRBJ1-5; size: once; D: -; V: TRBV6-1; CDR3: CASSEAGPSRNQPQHF; DNA: TGTGCCAGCAGTGAAGCGGGGCCGAGCCGAAATCAGCCCCAGCATTTT
J: TRBJ2-5; size: -; D: -; V: TRBV11-2; CDR3: CASSQQETQYF; DNA: TGTGCCAGCAGCCAACAAGAGACCCAGTACTTC
J: TRBJ2-7; size: -; D: -; V: TRBV4-1; CDR3: CASSQGTDTVYEQYF; DNA: TGCGCCAGCAGCCAAGGGACCGACACTGTTTACGAGCAGTACTTC
J: TRBJ2-4; size: -; D: -; V: TRBV7-2; CDR3: CASSLETRRGWNIQYF; DNA: TGTGCCAGCAGCTTAGAGACTCGAAGGGGGTGGAACATTCAGTACTTC
J: TRBJ1-4; size: -; D: -; V: TRBV7-9; CDR3: CASSLTSTNEKLFF; DNA: TGTGCCAGCAGCTTGACTTCTACTAATGAAAAACTGTTTTTT
J: TRBJ2-3; size: -; D: TRBD1; V: TRBV9; CDR3: CASSGKVGRDRDTDTQYF; DNA: TGTGCCAGCAGCGGAAAGGTCGGGCGGGACAGGGACACAGATACGCAGTATTTT
J: TRBJ1-1; size: -; D: TRBD1; V: TRBV7-6; CDR3: CASSPAGTGRKNTEAFF; DNA: TGTGCCAGCAGCCCCGCCGGGACAGGGAGAAAGAACACTGAAGCTTTCTTT
J: TRBJ1-1; size: -; D: -; V: TRBV5-1; CDR3: CASRLWGREAEAFF; DNA: TGCGCCAGCAGGTTGTGGGGGCGCGAAGCTGAAGCTTTCTTT
J: TRBJ1-4; size: -; D: -; V: TRBV5-1; CDR3: CASSLELNEKLFF; DNA: TGCGCCAGCAGCTTGGAACTTAATGAAAAACTGTTTTTT
J: TRBJ1-6; size: -; D: TRBD1; V: TRBV7-3; CDR3: CASSLGTANSPLHF; DNA: TGTGCCAGCAGCCTAGGGACAGCAAATTCACCCCTCCACTTT
J: TRBJ1-2; size: -; D: -; V: TRBV28; CDR3: CASRPSGVYYGYTF; DNA: TGTGCCAGCAGGCCCAGCGGGGTTTACTATGGCTACACCTTC
J: TRBJ2-7; size: -; D: -; V: TRBV19; CDR3: CASSSRGTYEQYF; DNA: TGTGCCAGTAGTTCCCGTGGGACCTACGAGCAGTACTTC
J: TRBJ2-7; size: once; D: -; V: TRBV30; CDR3: CAWRVQGGGYEQYF; DNA: TGTGCCTGGAGAGTCCAAGGGGGAGGTTACGAGCAGTACTTC
J: TRBJ1-5; size: -; D: -; V: TRBV9; CDR3: CASSVSGQGQPQHF; DNA: TGTGCCAGCAGCGTATCAGGGCAGGGACAGCCCCAGCATTTT
J: TRBJ2-7; size: -; D: TRBD1; V: TRBV5-1; CDR3: CASRFGQGGYEQYF; DNA: TGCGCCAGCAGATTCGGACAGGGCGGTTACGAGCAGTACTTC
J: TRBJ2-3; size: -; D: -; V: TRBV30; CDR3: CAWISHKYSTDTQYF; DNA: TGTGCCTGGATTTCGCACAAATATAGCACAGATACGCAGTATTTT
J: TRBJ1-3; size: -; D: TRBD1; V: TRBV28; CDR3: CATEQGALSGNTIYF; DNA: TGTGCCACCGAACAGGGGGCATTGTCTGGAAACACCATATATTTT
J: TRBJ1-4; size: -; D: -; V: TRBV6-1; CDR3: CASSEDSVNEKLFF; DNA: TGTGCCAGCAGTGAGGACAGTGTTAATGAAAAACTGTTTTTT